These 23 T cell receptor beta chains were sequenced from one sample in a study of blood T cell repertoires in COVID-19. TCRdb keeps only in-frame clones here, not all; method: immunoSEQ multiplex PCR. The data show 150,000 to 200,000 clones, 70% to 90% seen once. Material for sequencing was PBMCs or T cells enriched from blood (not recorded which). These receptors were obtained from a woman in her 50s who had recovered from COVID-19.

V and J are TRBV18 and TRBJ2-1, with a tentative D call TRBD2 (5 bases). Germline assignment: CDR1 KGHSH and CDR2 LQKENI. This CDR3 comprises 13 residues. V dropped 6 bases and J dropped 1 base, with 7 bases sitting between them. CDR3 loop: CASSPGSYNEQFF. The CDR3 nucleotides read TGTGCCAGCTCGCCGGGGTCCTACAATGAGCAGTTCTTC.

The rearrangement uses TRBV4-2 and TRBJ2-2; 8 bases map to TRBD2. The J segment lost 4 bases and the V segment lost 4 bases, leaving 8 bases of the junction unmatched. Germline V gene lookup returns CDR1 LGHNA and CDR2 YNFKEQ. There are 16 residues in the CDR3. The CDR3 spells CASSPRPGGITGELFF. The CDR3 DNA reads as TGTGCCAGCAGCCCCCGCCCGGGGGGGATCACCGGGGAGCTGTTTTTT.

J is TRBJ1-1 and V is TRBV6-5, with unresolved D. The CDR3 is 11 residues long. Germline V gene lookup returns CDR1 MNHEY and CDR2 SVGAGI. V was cut by 8 bases and J by 3 bases, with 7 bases left in between. In DNA form, the CDR3 reads TGTGCCAGCCGACTTCACACTGAAGCTTTCTTT. Protein sequence: CASRLHTEAFF.

The chain joins TRBV5-4 to TRBJ1-1; D is possibly TRBD1 (5 bases). Trimming left V 4 bases short and J 0 bases short, with 10 bases between. In germline, CDR1 is SGHNT, CDR2 YYREEE (reference sequence). CDR3 length equals 14 residues. CDR3 residues: CASSLRQMNTEAFF. CDR3 DNA sequence: TGTGCCAGCAGCCTACGACAGATGAACACTGAAGCTTTCTTT.

The chain carries TRBV18 and TRBJ2-5; D not certain. V was clipped by 2 bases and J by 4 bases, with 14 bases between them. Germline V gene lookup returns CDR1 KGHSH and CDR2 LQKENI. This CDR3 contains 15 residues. CDR3 bases: TGTGCCAGCTCACCAAAGATAACAACCGTAGAGACCCAGTACTTC. Translating gives CASSPKITTVETQYF.

J is TRBJ1-3 and V is TRBV19; D call uncertain. Trimming removed 2 bases at V and 0 bases at J, with 11 bases between. The CDR3 length is 16 residues. Germline CDR1 and CDR2: LNHDA and SQIVND (reference sequence). The CDR3 coding sequence is TGTGCCAGTAGTATAACGATCGGTAGCTCTGGAAACACCATATATTTT. Translated: CASSITIGSSGNTIYF.

Comment on this clone: Other DNA sequences in the sample encode the same CDR3. The chain uses TRBV7-3 and TRBJ1-2; D not resolved. V was cut by 3 bases and J by 2 bases, with 7 bases left in between. CDR1 and CDR2 (germline): SGHTA, FQGTGA. CDR3 length: 13 amino acids. DNA for the CDR3: TGTGCCAGCAGCTTGGGCGGGAACTATGGCTACACCTTC. This sequence encodes CASSLGGNYGYTF.

The rearrangement uses TRBV18 and TRBJ2-1; 7 bases match TRBD1. Losses at the gene ends were 0 bases for V and 6 bases for J; bases not matched to a gene: 2. Germline assignment: CDR1 KGHSH and CDR2 LQKENI. The CDR3 sequence is 14 residues long. CDR3 region: CASSPPTGRNEQFF. CDR3 DNA sequence: TGTGCCAGCTCACCACCGACAGGGCGCAATGAGCAGTTCTTC.

The V and J genes are TRBV9 and TRBJ2-5; 8 positions agree with TRBD2. V lost 0 bases and J lost 5; bases outside the gene matches: 6. The V gene's germline CDR1 is SGDLS and CDR2 YYNGEE. The CDR3 runs 15 residues. In DNA form, the CDR3 reads TGTGCCAGCAGCGTAGGGCGGCGGGGGGAGGAGACCCAGTACTTC. This gives the protein CASSVGRRGEETQYF.

V gene TRBV5-1 combines with J gene TRBJ2-1; 7 nucleotides match TRBD1. Germline V gene sequence: CDR1 SGHRS, CDR2 YFSETQ. After removal of 4 bases from V and 3 bases from J, the junction contained 7 bases not matched to a gene. CDR3 length: 15 amino acids. Here the CDR3 reads CASSLPGQNYNEQFF. The CDR3 nucleotides are TGCGCCAGCAGCCTTCCGGGACAGAACTACAATGAGCAGTTCTTC.

This clone was seen once. Other DNA sequences in the sample encode the same CDR3. This chain links TRBV11-3 with TRBJ1-1; D ambiguous. CDR1 is SGHNT and CDR2 is YENEEA in the germline V gene. CDR3 size: 14 residues. Trimming stripped 0 bases from V and 0 bases from J, with 5 bases between. The CDR3 DNA is TGTGCCAGCAGCTTAGATTTATTGAACACTGAAGCTTTCTTT. Its protein product is CASSLDLLNTEAFF.

This clone was observed a few times. The V call is TRBV13, the J call TRBJ2-1; 7 bases line up with TRBD2. Germline CDR1 is PRHDT and CDR2 is FYEKMQ (reference sequence). V dropped 2 bases and J dropped 6; count of bases not matched to a gene: 4. CDR3 length: 14 amino acids. CDR3 nucleotides: TGTGCCAGCAGCTTACAGGCTAGCGGCAATGAGCAGTTCTTC. It specifies CASSLQASGNEQFF.

This chain joins TRBV30 and TRBJ2-3, with D perhaps TRBD2 (6 bases). The CDR3 runs 11 residues. Trimming shortened V by 6 bases and J by 14 bases, and 18 bases separated the two germline ends. CDR1 and CDR2 (germline): GTSNPN, SVGIG (reference sequence). CDR3 residues: CACPRGLVLYF. CDR3 bases: TGTGCCTGCCCGCGGGGATTGGTCTTGTATTTT.

The V gene is TRBV9, the J gene TRBJ2-3, with 9 bases lining up with TRBD2. The CDR3 sequence is 16 residues long. Germline CDR1 is SGDLS and CDR2 is YYNGEE. V was clipped by 0 bases and J by 0 bases; unmatched bases: 2. The CDR3: CASSVAAGGSTDTQYF. In DNA form, the CDR3 reads TGTGCCAGCAGCGTAGCGGCGGGGGGGAGCACAGATACGCAGTATTTT.

The chain is built from TRBV21-1 and TRBJ2-1; the D call of TRBD1 is as the table states it, not checked on the DNA. TRBV21-1 corresponds to a pseudogene. The CDR3 is made up of 15 amino acids. The CDR3 region is CASSRTGTGSNEQFF. DNA of the CDR3: TGTGCCAGCAGCCGCACCGGGACAGGATCCAATGAGCAGTTCTTC.

V usage is TRBV25-1 and J usage is TRBJ1-1; tentatively, D is TRBD1 (6 bases). Trimming cost V 2 bases and J 6 bases, with 16 bases left between them. The CDR3 extends over 15 amino acids. Germline lookup yields CDR1 MGHDK and CDR2 SYGVNS. CDR3 sequence (DNA): TGTGCCAGCAGTGAACCCCAGGGGCTTTTGGCTGAAGCTTTCTTT. Its translation is CASSEPQGLLAEAFF.

The CDR3 DNA is TGTGCCAGCATCGGTTCCTATGGCTACACCTTC. Translation gives CASIGSYGYTF. The V call is TRBV25-1, the J call TRBJ1-2; the D is unclear. V lost 7 bases to trimming and J lost 4 bases, with 7 bases between them. Germline assignment: CDR1 MGHDK and CDR2 SYGVNS. This CDR3 region has 11 residues.

This sequence joins TRBV6-5 and TRBJ2-1, with TRBD2 matching over 14 bases. Losses at the gene ends were 4 bases for V and 6 bases for J; bases not matched to a gene: 5. The CDR3 runs to 16 residues. Germline CDR1 and CDR2: MNHEY and SVGAGI. CDR3 region: CASSSLTSGGANEQFF. CDR3 DNA: TGTGCCAGCAGTTCCCTGACTAGCGGGGGGGCCAATGAGCAGTTCTTC.

The rearrangement uses TRBV28 and TRBJ2-5; TRBD1 aligns across 9 bases. V dropped 0 bases and J dropped 5; count of bases not matched to a gene: 4. The germline V gene has CDR1 MDHEN and CDR2 SYDVKM. This CDR3 is 15 amino acids long. The CDR3 loop is CASSLWGQGEETQYF. CDR3 in DNA: TGTGCCAGCAGTTTATGGGGACAGGGTGAGGAGACCCAGTACTTC.

The table lists this clone with a count of one. This sequence joins TRBV6-5 and TRBJ1-1; 9 bases fit TRBD1. The CDR3 is made up of 14 amino acids. Looked up from germline, CDR1 is MNHEY and CDR2 is SVGAGI. With V trimmed by 8 bases and J by 4 bases, 8 bases remained unmatched. CDR3 protein: CASSGQGSVTEAFF. The CDR3 bases are TGTGCCAGCTCGGGACAGGGATCGGTCACTGAAGCTTTCTTT.

This clone was counted a few times. The chain couples TRBV7-2 to TRBJ1-6, with 7 bases fitting TRBD1. The germline CDR1 and CDR2 sequences are SGHTA and FQGNSA. V gave up 1 base and J gave up 6 bases; unmatched junction bases: 6. The CDR3 has 16 amino acids. The CDR3 DNA reads as TGTGCCAGCAGCTTAGATCAGACAGGGTTTAATTCACCCCTCCACTTT. This sequence encodes CASSLDQTGFNSPLHF.

V usage is TRBV10-3 and J usage is TRBJ2-7, with D uncertain. Germline lookup yields CDR1 ENHRY and CDR2 SYGVKD. This CDR3 spans 13 amino acids. The V end was cut by 4 bases, the J end by 5 bases, with 12 bases between. The CDR3 bases are TGTGCCATCAGTGGTGAGGTCTCTAACGAGCAGTACTTC. Translated: CAISGEVSNEQYF.

The rearrangement links TRBV29-1 to TRBJ1-5; TRBD1 agrees at 7 bases. V was clipped by 5 bases and J by 5 bases; unmatched bases: 9. Germline V lookup: CDR1 SQVTM, CDR2 ANQGSEA. This CDR3 is built from 14 residues. The CDR3 nucleotides are TGCAGCGTTCGCGAGGGGACAGCCGATCAGCCCCAGCATTTT. Its translation is CSVREGTADQPQHF.